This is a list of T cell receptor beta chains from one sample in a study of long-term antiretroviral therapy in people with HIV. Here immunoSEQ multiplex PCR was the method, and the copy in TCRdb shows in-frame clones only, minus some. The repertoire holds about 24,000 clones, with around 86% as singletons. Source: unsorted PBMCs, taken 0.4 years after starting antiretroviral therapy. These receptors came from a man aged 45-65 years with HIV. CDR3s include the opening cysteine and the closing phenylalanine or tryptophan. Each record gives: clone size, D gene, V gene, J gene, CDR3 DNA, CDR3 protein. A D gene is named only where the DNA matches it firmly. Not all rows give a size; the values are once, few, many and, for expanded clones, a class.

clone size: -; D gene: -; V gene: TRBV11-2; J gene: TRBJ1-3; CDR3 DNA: TGTGCCAGCACCTTTTCCCTAGGGCCCGGAAACACCATATATTTT; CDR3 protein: CASTFSLGPGNTIYF
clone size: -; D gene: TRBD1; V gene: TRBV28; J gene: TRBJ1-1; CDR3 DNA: TGTGCCAGCAGTTTATGGGGACAGGTGGGCGGTGAAGCTTTCTTT; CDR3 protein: CASSLWGQVGGEAFF
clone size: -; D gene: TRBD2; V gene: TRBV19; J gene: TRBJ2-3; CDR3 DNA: TGTGCCAGTAGCCGAGCGGGGAGCACAGATACGCAGTATTTT; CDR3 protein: CASSRAGSTDTQYF
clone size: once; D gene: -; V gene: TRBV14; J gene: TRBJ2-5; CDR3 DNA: TGTGCCAGCAGCCAAGACGCGGGGCCTCGGGAGACCCAGTACTTC; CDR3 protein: CASSQDAGPRETQYF
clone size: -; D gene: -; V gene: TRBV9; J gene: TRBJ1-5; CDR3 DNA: TGTGCCAGCATTTCAGGCGGGACCAATAGCAATCAGCCCCAGCATTTT; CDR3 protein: CASISGGTNSNQPQHF
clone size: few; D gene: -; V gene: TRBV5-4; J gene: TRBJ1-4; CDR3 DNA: TGTGCCAGCAGCTTCAAACAGGGTGATGAAAAACTGTTTTTT; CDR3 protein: CASSFKQGDEKLFF
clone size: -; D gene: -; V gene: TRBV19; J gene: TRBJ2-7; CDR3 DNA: TGTGCCAGTAGGGAGGGGCGGGACACCTACGAGCAGTACTTC; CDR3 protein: CASREGRDTYEQYF
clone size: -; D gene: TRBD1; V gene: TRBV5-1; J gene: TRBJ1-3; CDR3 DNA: TGCGCCAGCAGCCTCGGGACAGAGCACTCTGGAAACACCATATATTTT; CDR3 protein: CASSLGTEHSGNTIYF
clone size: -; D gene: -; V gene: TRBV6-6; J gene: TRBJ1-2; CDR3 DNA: TGTGCCAGCAGCCCCGCCCCTCTCTATGGCTACACCTTC; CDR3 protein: CASSPAPLYGYTF
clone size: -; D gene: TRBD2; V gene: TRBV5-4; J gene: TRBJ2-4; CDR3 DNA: TGTGCCAGCAGCTTGTCGCTCAGCGGGGGGAACCTAGCCAAAAACATTCAGTACTTC; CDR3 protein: CASSLSLSGGNLAKNIQYF
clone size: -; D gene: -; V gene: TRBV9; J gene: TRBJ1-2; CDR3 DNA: TGTGCCAGCAGCCCTTCGGGCAGGGGTACGGATGGCTACACCTTC; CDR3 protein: CASSPSGRGTDGYTF
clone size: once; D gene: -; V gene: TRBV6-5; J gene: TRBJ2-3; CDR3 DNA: TGTGCCAGCAGTTACTCGATGCAGGGGACGGATACGCAGTATTTT; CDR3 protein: CASSYSMQGTDTQYF
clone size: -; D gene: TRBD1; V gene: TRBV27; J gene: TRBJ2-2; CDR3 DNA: TGTGCCAGCAGGTACAGGGGATATAACGGGGAGCTGTTTTTT; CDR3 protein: CASRYRGYNGELFF
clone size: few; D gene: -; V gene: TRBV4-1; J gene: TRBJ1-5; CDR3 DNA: TGCGCCAGCAGCCAAGATCAGGGTGGCCAGCCCCAGCATTTT; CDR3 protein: CASSQDQGGQPQHF
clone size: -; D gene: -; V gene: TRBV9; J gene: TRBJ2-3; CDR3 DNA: TGTGCCAGCAACCTTCAGGGGGGTGGCGCAGATACGCAGTATTTT; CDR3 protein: CASNLQGGGADTQYF
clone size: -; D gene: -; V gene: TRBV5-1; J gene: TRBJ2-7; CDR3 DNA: TGCGCCAGCAGCCCCACGGGGACCTCGGGGGAAGAGCAGTACTTC; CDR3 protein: CASSPTGTSGEEQYF
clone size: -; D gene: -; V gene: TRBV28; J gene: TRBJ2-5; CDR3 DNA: TGTGCCAGCAGCAGACTAGGGAACCAAGAGACCCAGTACTTC; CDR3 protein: CASSRLGNQETQYF
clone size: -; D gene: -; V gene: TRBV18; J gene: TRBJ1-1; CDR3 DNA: TGTGCCAGCTCACCATGGAGGTCTAACACTGAAGCTTTCTTT; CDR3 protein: CASSPWRSNTEAFF
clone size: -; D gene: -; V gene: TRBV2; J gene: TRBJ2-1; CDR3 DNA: TGTGCCAGCAAGCTCTCAGGGGTGGCGGGGGAGCAGTTCTTC; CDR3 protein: CASKLSGVAGEQFF
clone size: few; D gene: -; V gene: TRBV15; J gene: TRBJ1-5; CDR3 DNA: TGTGCCACCAGCAGAGAAGGCAGCTCCCGATGGCCCCAGCATTTT; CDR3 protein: CATSREGSSRWPQHF
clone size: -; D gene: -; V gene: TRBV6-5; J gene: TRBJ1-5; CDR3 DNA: TGTGCCAGCAGTACGCGTTTCGGAGGGAGTAACTGGCATTTT; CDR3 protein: CASSTRFGGSNWHF
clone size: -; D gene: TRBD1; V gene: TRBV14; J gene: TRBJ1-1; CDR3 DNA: TGTGCCAGCAGCCGACAGGGCGGGACGGCTGAAGCTTTCTTT; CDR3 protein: CASSRQGGTAEAFF
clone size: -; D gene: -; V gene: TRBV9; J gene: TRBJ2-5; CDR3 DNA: TGTGCCAGCAGCGTAGGGGTAGCGCCGTACCAAGAGACCCAGTACTTC; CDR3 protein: CASSVGVAPYQETQYF
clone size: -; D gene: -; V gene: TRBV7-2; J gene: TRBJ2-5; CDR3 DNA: TGTGCCAGCAGTCGACTACCCAAAGAGACCCAGTACTTC; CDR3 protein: CASSRLPKETQYF
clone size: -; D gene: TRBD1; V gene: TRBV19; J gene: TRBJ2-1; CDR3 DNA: TGTGCCAGTAGTATGAGGGGAGACAGGGGGAGCTCCTACAATGAGCAGTTCTTC; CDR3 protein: CASSMRGDRGSSYNEQFF
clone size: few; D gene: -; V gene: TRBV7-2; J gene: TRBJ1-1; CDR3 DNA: TGTGCCAGCAGCTTACAGAGGGACACTGAAGCTTTCTTT; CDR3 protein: CASSLQRDTEAFF
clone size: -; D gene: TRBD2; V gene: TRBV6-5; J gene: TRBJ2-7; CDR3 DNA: TGTGCCAGCAGTTACGACGGACTAGTGAGCTCCTACGAGCAGTACTTC; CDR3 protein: CASSYDGLVSSYEQYF
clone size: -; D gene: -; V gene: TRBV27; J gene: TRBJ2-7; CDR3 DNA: TGTGCCAGCAGACTAACAGGACCTCTCGGATCCGAGCAGTACTTC; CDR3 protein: CASRLTGPLGSEQYF
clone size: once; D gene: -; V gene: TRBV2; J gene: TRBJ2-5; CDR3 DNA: TGTGCCAGCAGTGAAATGTATCAAGAGACCCAGTACTTC; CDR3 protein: CASSEMYQETQYF
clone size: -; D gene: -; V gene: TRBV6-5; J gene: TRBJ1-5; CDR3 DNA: TGTGCCAGCAGTTACTACCCGAAAGGGAGCAATCAGCCCCAGCATTTT; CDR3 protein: CASSYYPKGSNQPQHF
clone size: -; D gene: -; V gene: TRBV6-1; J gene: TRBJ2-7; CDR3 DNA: TGTGCCAGCAGTGAAGCTGTGGACAGCCTCGACGAGCAGTACTTC; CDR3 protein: CASSEAVDSLDEQYF
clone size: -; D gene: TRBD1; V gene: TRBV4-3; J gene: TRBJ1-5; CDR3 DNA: TGCGCCAGCAGCCAAGAATGGTCGGGACAGTTCAATCAGCCCCAGCATTTT; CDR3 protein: CASSQEWSGQFNQPQHF
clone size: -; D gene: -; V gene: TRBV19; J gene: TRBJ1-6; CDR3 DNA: TGTGCCAGTAGATCCGGGTCTTATAATTCACCCCTCCACTTT; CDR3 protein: CASRSGSYNSPLHF
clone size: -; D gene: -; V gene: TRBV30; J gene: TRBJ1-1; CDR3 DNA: TGTGCCTGGACCGCCCGGGGGAACACTGAAGCTTTCTTT; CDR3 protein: CAWTARGNTEAFF
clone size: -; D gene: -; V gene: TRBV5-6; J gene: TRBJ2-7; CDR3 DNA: TGTGCCAGCAGCTTGGGGGGACGAGGCGAGCAGTACTTC; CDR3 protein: CASSLGGRGEQYF
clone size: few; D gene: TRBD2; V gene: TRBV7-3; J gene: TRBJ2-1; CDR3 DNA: TGTGCCAGCAGCTCCCGGGGAGGGAACTACAATGAGCAGTTCTTC; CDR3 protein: CASSSRGGNYNEQFF
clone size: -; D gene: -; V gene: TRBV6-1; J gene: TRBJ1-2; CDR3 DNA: TGTGCCAGCAGTGAAGCTGGGGGGGCTAGGCTTCGAGGCTACACCTTC; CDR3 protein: CASSEAGGARLRGYTF
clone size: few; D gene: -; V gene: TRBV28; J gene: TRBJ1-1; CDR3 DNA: TGTGCCAGCAGTTTAATGAACACTGAAGCTTTCTTT; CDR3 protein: CASSLMNTEAFF
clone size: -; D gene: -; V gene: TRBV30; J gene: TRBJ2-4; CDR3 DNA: TGTGCCTGGAACCCCCCCCGGACTACCCCAACAAACATTCAGTACTTC; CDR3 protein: CAWNPPRTTPTNIQYF
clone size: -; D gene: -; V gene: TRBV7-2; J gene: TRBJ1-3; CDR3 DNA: TGTGCCAGCAGATCACCCGGGGCTGGAAACACCATATATTTT; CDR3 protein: CASRSPGAGNTIYF
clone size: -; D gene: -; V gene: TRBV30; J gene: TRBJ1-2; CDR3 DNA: TGTGCCTGGAGTGAAACCTCTGGGGCCTATGGCTACACCTTC; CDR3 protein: CAWSETSGAYGYTF
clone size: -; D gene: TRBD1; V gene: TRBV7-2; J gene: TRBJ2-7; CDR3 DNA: TGTGCCAGCAGTCCCGGGACAGGCCCCTACGAGCAGTACTTC; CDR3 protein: CASSPGTGPYEQYF
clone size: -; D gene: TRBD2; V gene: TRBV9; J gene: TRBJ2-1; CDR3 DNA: TGTGCCAGCAGCGTAGGGAGCGGGGGGGCTTACAATGAGCAGTTCTTC; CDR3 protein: CASSVGSGGAYNEQFF
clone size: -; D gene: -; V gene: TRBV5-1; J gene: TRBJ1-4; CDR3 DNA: TGCGCCAGCAGCCCCCAAGGGGGGGGCGGTGAAAAACTGTTTTTT; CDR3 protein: CASSPQGGGGEKLFF
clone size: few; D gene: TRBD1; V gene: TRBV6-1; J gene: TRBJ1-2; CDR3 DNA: TGTGCCAGCCAATCAGGGGGCGCCGACTATGGCTACACCTTC; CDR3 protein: CASQSGGADYGYTF